Shown below are 14 T cell receptor beta chains from a single sample sequenced in a study of chemoradiotherapy in HPV16-positive cancers. The assay was immunoSEQ multiplex PCR, and TCRdb's table has in-frame clones only and misses some. This sample has approximately 27,000 clones, with approximately 80% found just once. This specimen was blood, taken from a patient who underwent chemoradiotherapy. The source is a human donor with HPV-associated anogenital cancer.

This chain uses TRBV9 with TRBJ1-5; a possible D gene is TRBD1 (5 bases). Trimming cost V 4 bases and J 3 bases, with 11 bases left between them. CDR1 and CDR2 from the germline V gene are SGDLS and YYNGEE. This CDR3 contains 14 residues. The CDR3 spells CASSLGTVNQPQHF. For the CDR3, the DNA is TGTGCCAGCAGCCTCGGGACGGTCAATCAGCCCCAGCATTTT. Together with reference TRBV9 and TRBJ1-5, the CDR3 gives the full variable domain: DSGVTQTPKHLITATGQRVTLRCSPRSGDLSVYWYQQSLDQGLQFLIQYYNGEERAKGNILERFSAQQFPDLHSELNLSSLELGDSALYFCASSLGTVNQPQHFGDGTRLSIL.

The J gene is TRBJ1-6, the V gene TRBV9; D uncertain. The CDR3 length is 16 residues. Germline V gene sequence: CDR1 SGDLS, CDR2 YYNGEE. V was cut by 4 bases and J by 4 bases, with 15 bases left in between. The CDR3 nucleotides are TGTGCCAGCAGCCAAAGCCCCCAACCATATAATTCACCCCTCCACTTT. Encoded protein: CASSQSPQPYNSPLHF. Full variable domain (rest looked up from reference TRBV9 and TRBJ1-6): DSGVTQTPKHLITATGQRVTLRCSPRSGDLSVYWYQQSLDQGLQFLIQYYNGEERAKGNILERFSAQQFPDLHSELNLSSLELGDSALYFCASSQSPQPYNSPLHFGNGTRLTVT.

The CDR3 sequence is CASWEGQGVIYEQYV. The CDR3, as DNA: TGTGCCAGCTGGGAAGGTCAGGGTGTTATTTACGAGCAGTACGTC. The V and J genes are TRBV2 and TRBJ2-7; TRBD1 is a possible D gene (5 bases). Germline V gene data show CDR1 as SNHLY and CDR2 as FYNNEI. The V and J ends lost 8 bases and 4 bases respectively, with 21 bases between them. CDR3 size: 15 residues.

The chain joins TRBV11-2 to TRBJ2-7, with D uncertain. V lost 2 bases and J 1 base, leaving 6 bases between the germline ends. This CDR3 contains 13 residues. CDR1 and CDR2 (germline): SGHAT, FQNNGV. CDR3: CASSLRRSYEQYV. The CDR3 nucleotides are TGTGCCAGCAGCTTACGTCGGTCCTACGAGCAGTACGTC.

The chain carries TRBV6-1 and TRBJ2-7, with TRBD1 matching 8 bases. V gave up 5 bases and J gave up 7 bases; unmatched junction bases: 7. This CDR3 contains 13 residues. Germline values: CDR1 MNHNS, CDR2 SASEGT. CDR3 amino acids: CASSSQQGGEQYV. CDR3 bases: TGTGCCAGCAGTTCCCAACAGGGGGGTGAGCAGTACGTC.

The CDR3 DNA reads TGTGCCTGGAGCCTCGGAGTTTACCGCGGGACAGATACGCAGTATTTT. This codes for CAWSLGVYRGTDTQYF. The chain carries TRBV30 and TRBJ2-3, with D perhaps TRBD2 (5 bases). The CDR3 spans 16 residues. Per the germline V gene, CDR1 is GTSNPN and CDR2 is SVGIG (reference sequence). V was cut by 3 bases and J by 3 bases, with 19 bases left in between.

V usage is TRBV13 and J usage is TRBJ2-3; 7 bases line up with TRBD2. CDR3 length equals 15 residues. V lost 1 base, J lost 2 bases, and 3 bases stayed unmatched. Germline V CDR1 and CDR2: PRHDT, FYEKMQ (reference sequence). CDR3 loop: CASSLEGGNTDTQYF. The DNA for the CDR3 is TGTGCCAGCAGCTTAGAGGGAGGGAACACAGATACGCAGTATTTT.

V and J are TRBV28 and TRBJ2-7, with a possible D match to TRBD1 (5 bases). The CDR3 is made up of 13 amino acids. Trimming stripped 9 bases from V and 7 bases from J, with 19 bases between. Looked up from germline, CDR1 is MDHEN and CDR2 is SYDVKM. The DNA of the CDR3 is TGTGCCAGTAACCCCTCAAGGGGAAGAGAGCAGTACGTC. Amino acids: CASNPSRGREQYV.

The CDR3 here is CASSPGTAYGYTF. The CDR3 DNA reads TGTGCCAGCAGCCCCGGGACAGCCTATGGCTACACCTTC. The chain combines TRBV14 with TRBJ1-2; 7 bases match TRBD1. CDR1 SGHDN and CDR2 FVKESK come from the germline V gene. The junction had 3 bases not matched to a gene; V was cut back by 4 bases and J by 4 bases. CDR3 size: 13 residues. The full variable domain, with the rest looked up from reference TRBV14 and TRBJ1-2, is EAGVTQFPSHSVIEKGQTVTLRCDPISGHDNLYWYRRVMGKEIKFLLHFVKESKQDESGMPNNRFLAERTGGTYSTLKVQPAELEDSGVYFCASSPGTAYGYTFGSGTRLTVV.

The chain uses TRBV5-1 and TRBJ1-5, with D maybe TRBD1 (6 bases). The germline CDR1 and CDR2 sequences are SGHRS and YFSETQ. Trimming took 0 bases from V and 2 from J, leaving 9 bases between them. The CDR3 has 15 residues. Written as DNA, the CDR3 is TGCGCCAGCAGCTTGGAGGGGGATCGCAATCAGCCCCAGCATTTT. This sequence encodes CASSLEGDRNQPQHF.

The genes are TRBV6-6 and TRBJ1-1, with TRBD1 matching over 7 bases. CDR3 length equals 14 residues. CDR1 MNHNY and CDR2 SVGAGI come from the germline V gene (reference sequence). Trimming took 7 bases from V and 5 from J; bases not matched to a gene: 10. The CDR3 loop is CASIDTGEGTEAFF. DNA of the CDR3: TGTGCCAGCATTGACACAGGGGAAGGGACTGAAGCTTTCTTT.

The rearrangement joins TRBV7-9 to TRBJ1-2, with D uncertain. The CDR3 has 12 amino acids. V lost 1 base, J lost 8 bases, and 8 bases lay in between. CDR1 is SEHNR, CDR2 FQNEAQ, per germline (reference sequence). The CDR3 is CASSLDLEGYTF. The DNA of the CDR3 is TGTGCCAGCAGCTTAGATTTGGAAGGCTACACCTTC.

This clone appeared a single time. The genes are TRBV9 and TRBJ2-3, with D perhaps given as TRBD1 or TRBD2 (6 bases each). This CDR3 region has 15 residues. Germline lookup yields CDR1 SGDLS and CDR2 YYNGEE. Trimming shortened V by 2 bases and J by 1 base, and 11 bases separated the two germline ends. CDR3 amino acids: CASSVGGGGTDTQYF. Here the CDR3 DNA reads TGTGCCAGCAGCGTCGGGGGCGGGGGCACAGATACGCAGTATTTT.

The gene calls are TRBV19 and TRBJ2-1; D unresolved. The V gene's germline CDR1 is LNHDA and CDR2 SQIVND (reference sequence). This CDR3 has 14 residues. V lost 3 bases and J 5 bases, leaving 11 bases between the germline ends. The DNA of the CDR3 is TGTGCCAGTAGTATCGCCAGGAGCAACAATGAGCAGTTCTTC. Its protein is CASSIARSNNEQFF.